A selection of T cell receptor beta chains follows, all from one sample in a study of CD8 T cells in Susac syndrome. In TCRdb, the immunoSEQ multiplex PCR reads were re-called with MiXCR into one record per CDR3 protein. The data hold 150,000 to 200,000 distinct CDR3 sequences, with approximately 96% observed a single time. Specimen: CD4+ T cells from PBMCs. Receptors were obtained from a human donor in good health. Both conserved end residues are part of each CDR3. Each record gives: CDR3 protein, CDR3 DNA, CDR3 length, V gene, clone size, J gene, D gene. A D gene is named only where the DNA matches it firmly. Expanded clones are given a class, and other clones once, few, many or no size at all.

CDR3 protein: CSAPWGYGTNEKLFF
CDR3 DNA: TGCAGTGCCCCGTGGGGGTATGGGACTAATGAAAAACTGTTTTTT
CDR3 length: 15
V gene: TRBV20-1
clone size: once
J gene: TRBJ1-4
D gene: -

CDR3 protein: CASTLGGTSANEQFF
CDR3 DNA: TGTGCCAGCACCCTAGGGGGGACTAGCGCAAATGAGCAGTTCTTC
CDR3 length: 15
V gene: TRBV7-9
clone size: -
J gene: TRBJ2-1
D gene: TRBD2

CDR3 protein: CASSPTTGGEQYF
CDR3 DNA: TGTGCCAGCTCACCCACGACAGGAGGCGAGCAGTACTTC
CDR3 length: 13
V gene: TRBV18
clone size: -
J gene: TRBJ2-7
D gene: -

CDR3 protein: CASSPGAWAPEAFF
CDR3 DNA: TGTGCCAGCAGCCCCGGGGCCTGGGCCCCTGAAGCTTTCTTT
CDR3 length: 14
V gene: TRBV7-9
clone size: -
J gene: TRBJ1-1
D gene: -

CDR3 protein: CASSLLGGETQYF
CDR3 DNA: TGTGCCAGCAGCTTACTCGGTGGGGAGACCCAGTACTTC
CDR3 length: 13
V gene: TRBV7-2
clone size: -
J gene: TRBJ2-5
D gene: -

CDR3 protein: CASSQDLVSGGYNEQFF
CDR3 DNA: TGCGCCAGCAGCCAAGATTTGGTTAGCGGGGGTTACAATGAGCAGTTCTTC
CDR3 length: 17
V gene: TRBV4-3
clone size: -
J gene: TRBJ2-1
D gene: TRBD2

CDR3 protein: CASSQRTGDETQYF
CDR3 DNA: TGCGCCAGCAGCCAAAGGACAGGGGACGAGACCCAGTACTTC
CDR3 length: 14
V gene: TRBV4-3
clone size: once
J gene: TRBJ2-5
D gene: TRBD1

CDR3 protein: CSARDRGFREKLFF
CDR3 DNA: TGCAGTGCTAGAGACAGGGGTTTTCGAGAAAAACTGTTTTTT
CDR3 length: 14
V gene: TRBV20-1
clone size: -
J gene: TRBJ1-4
D gene: -

CDR3 protein: CSAPNTGLWNIQYF
CDR3 DNA: TGCAGTGCACCTAACACAGGGTTGTGGAACATTCAGTACTTC
CDR3 length: 14
V gene: TRBV20-1
clone size: -
J gene: TRBJ2-4
D gene: -

CDR3 protein: CASSLLFGQPQHF
CDR3 DNA: TGCGCCAGCAGCCTTCTGTTCGGTCAGCCCCAGCATTTT
CDR3 length: 13
V gene: TRBV5-1
clone size: -
J gene: TRBJ1-5
D gene: -

CDR3 protein: CASSQDPAGSQPQHF
CDR3 DNA: TGCGCCAGCAGCCAAGACCCTGCGGGATCGCAGCCCCAGCATTTT
CDR3 length: 15
V gene: TRBV4-3
clone size: -
J gene: TRBJ1-5
D gene: -

CDR3 protein: CASSQPGQGDDEQFF
CDR3 DNA: TGTGCCAGCAGTCAACCGGGACAGGGGGACGATGAGCAGTTCTTC
CDR3 length: 15
V gene: TRBV6-2/TRBV6-3
clone size: -
J gene: TRBJ2-1
D gene: TRBD1

CDR3 protein: CSVVQMIGYEQYF
CDR3 DNA: TGCAGCGTTGTGCAGATGATAGGCTACGAGCAGTACTTC
CDR3 length: 13
V gene: TRBV29-1
clone size: -
J gene: TRBJ2-7
D gene: -

CDR3 protein: CASSANRGDTIYF
CDR3 DNA: TGTGCCAGTAGTGCAAACAGGGGCGACACCATATATTTT
CDR3 length: 13
V gene: TRBV19
clone size: -
J gene: TRBJ1-3
D gene: TRBD1

CDR3 protein: CASSSNRVSNNEQFF
CDR3 DNA: TGTGCCAGCAGCTCCAACAGGGTTTCGAACAATGAGCAGTTCTTC
CDR3 length: 15
V gene: TRBV12-3/TRBV12-4
clone size: once
J gene: TRBJ2-1
D gene: -

CDR3 protein: CASSYSREQYF
CDR3 DNA: TGTGCCAGCAGTTACTCGCGGGAGCAGTACTTC
CDR3 length: 11
V gene: TRBV6-2/TRBV6-3
clone size: -
J gene: TRBJ2-7
D gene: -

CDR3 protein: CASSQGQGNTGELFF
CDR3 DNA: TGTGCCAGCAGCCAAGGGCAGGGAAACACCGGGGAGCTGTTTTTT
CDR3 length: 15
V gene: TRBV3-1
clone size: -
J gene: TRBJ2-2
D gene: -

CDR3 protein: CSARDLTGNYEQYF
CDR3 DNA: TGCAGTGCTAGAGATCTGACAGGGAATTACGAGCAGTACTTC
CDR3 length: 14
V gene: TRBV20-1
clone size: -
J gene: TRBJ2-7
D gene: TRBD1

CDR3 protein: CASSYWRGAFNEQFF
CDR3 DNA: TGTGCCAGCAGTTATTGGCGGGGGGCCTTCAATGAGCAGTTCTTC
CDR3 length: 15
V gene: TRBV6-5
clone size: -
J gene: TRBJ2-1
D gene: TRBD2

CDR3 protein: CASSLAGRATGELFF
CDR3 DNA: TGCGCCAGCAGCTTGGCCGGCAGGGCGACCGGGGAGCTGTTTTTT
CDR3 length: 15
V gene: TRBV5-1
clone size: -
J gene: TRBJ2-2
D gene: -

CDR3 protein: CASRRGGGAAYEQYF
CDR3 DNA: TGTGCCAGCAGGCGCGGTGGTGGCGCGGCCTACGAGCAGTACTTC
CDR3 length: 15
V gene: TRBV5-4
clone size: -
J gene: TRBJ2-7
D gene: -

CDR3 protein: CASSLAGSLRTEAFF
CDR3 DNA: TGTGCCAGCAGCTTAGCTGGCAGCCTACGTACTGAAGCTTTCTTT
CDR3 length: 15
V gene: TRBV11-2
clone size: once
J gene: TRBJ1-1
D gene: -

CDR3 protein: CATPRLYF
CDR3 DNA: TGTGCCACCCCCAGACTATACTTC
CDR3 length: 8
V gene: TRBV15
clone size: -
J gene: TRBJ2-5
D gene: -

CDR3 protein: CSVTGQGSYEQYF
CDR3 DNA: TGCAGCGTAACGGGACAGGGTTCCTACGAGCAGTACTTC
CDR3 length: 13
V gene: TRBV29-1
clone size: -
J gene: TRBJ2-7
D gene: TRBD1

CDR3 protein: CASSPLGWGGEQFF
CDR3 DNA: TGTGCCAGCAGCCCACTAGGGTGGGGAGGTGAGCAGTTCTTC
CDR3 length: 14
V gene: TRBV7-2
clone size: -
J gene: TRBJ2-1
D gene: -

CDR3 protein: CASSLTGTFQYF
CDR3 DNA: TGTGCCAGCAGTCTCACCGGGACATTCCAGTATTTT
CDR3 length: 12
V gene: TRBV28
clone size: -
J gene: TRBJ2-3
D gene: -

CDR3 protein: CAWSVQGPWGNQPQHF
CDR3 DNA: TGTGCCTGGAGTGTACAGGGACCCTGGGGCAATCAGCCCCAGCATTTT
CDR3 length: 16
V gene: TRBV30
clone size: -
J gene: TRBJ1-5
D gene: -

CDR3 protein: CASGRGAREQYF
CDR3 DNA: TGTGCCAGCGGGAGGGGGGCGCGCGAGCAGTACTTC
CDR3 length: 12
V gene: TRBV2
clone size: -
J gene: TRBJ2-7
D gene: -

CDR3 protein: CASSSPGQIYNEQFF
CDR3 DNA: TGTGCCAGCAGTTCCCCGGGACAGATTTACAATGAGCAGTTCTTC
CDR3 length: 15
V gene: TRBV3-1
clone size: -
J gene: TRBJ2-1
D gene: TRBD1

CDR3 protein: CSARPRTGGGETQYF
CDR3 DNA: TGCAGTGCTCGCCCCAGGACAGGGGGAGGGGAGACCCAGTACTTC
CDR3 length: 15
V gene: TRBV20-1
clone size: once
J gene: TRBJ2-5
D gene: TRBD1

CDR3 protein: CASSHAPLIGTEYQETQYF
CDR3 DNA: TGCGCCAGCAGTCATGCCCCCTTGATCGGGACAGAGTACCAAGAGACCCAGTACTTC
CDR3 length: 19
V gene: TRBV23-1
clone size: once
J gene: TRBJ2-5
D gene: TRBD1

CDR3 protein: CASSQRGTEAFF
CDR3 DNA: TGTGCCAGCAGCCAACGCGGGACTGAAGCTTTCTTT
CDR3 length: 12
V gene: TRBV3-1
clone size: -
J gene: TRBJ1-1
D gene: -

CDR3 protein: CASSQDVGSSYNEQFF
CDR3 DNA: TGCGCCAGCAGCCAAGACGTTGGGTCCTCCTACAATGAGCAGTTCTTC
CDR3 length: 16
V gene: TRBV4-3
clone size: -
J gene: TRBJ2-1
D gene: -

CDR3 protein: CASSLEGVSTDTQYF
CDR3 DNA: TGTGCCAGCTCTCTGGAGGGGGTTAGCACAGATACGCAGTATTTT
CDR3 length: 15
V gene: TRBV12-3/TRBV12-4
clone size: -
J gene: TRBJ2-3
D gene: -

CDR3 protein: CASSITGGTTEAFF
CDR3 DNA: TGTGCCAGCAGCATCACCGGAGGAACCACTGAAGCTTTCTTT
CDR3 length: 14
V gene: TRBV9
clone size: -
J gene: TRBJ1-1
D gene: -

CDR3 protein: CASSQERASVKQFF
CDR3 DNA: TGTGCCAGCAGCCAAGAACGGGCCTCTGTTAAGCAGTTCTTC
CDR3 length: 14
V gene: TRBV3-1
clone size: once
J gene: TRBJ2-1
D gene: -

CDR3 protein: CASSRGPSGANVLTF
CDR3 DNA: TGTGCTAGCAGCCGAGGCCCGTCTGGGGCCAACGTCCTGACTTTC
CDR3 length: 15
V gene: TRBV7-7
clone size: -
J gene: TRBJ2-6
D gene: -

CDR3 protein: CSARGPGQSFFEQYF
CDR3 DNA: TGCAGTGCTAGAGGGCCGGGACAGAGCTTCTTTGAGCAGTACTTC
CDR3 length: 15
V gene: TRBV20-1
clone size: -
J gene: TRBJ2-7
D gene: TRBD1

CDR3 protein: CASTKAGGLYNEQFF
CDR3 DNA: TGTGCCAGCACTAAAGCGGGGGGGCTTTACAATGAGCAGTTCTTC
CDR3 length: 15
V gene: TRBV6-2/TRBV6-3
clone size: -
J gene: TRBJ2-1
D gene: TRBD2

CDR3 protein: CASSQDWLGSGGELFF
CDR3 DNA: TGTGCCAGCAGCCAAGATTGGCTCGGGAGCGGCGGGGAGCTGTTTTTT
CDR3 length: 16
V gene: TRBV4-2
clone size: -
J gene: TRBJ2-2
D gene: -

CDR3 protein: CASSQHTGVQETQYF
CDR3 DNA: TGCGCCAGCAGCCAACATACAGGAGTTCAAGAGACCCAGTACTTC
CDR3 length: 15
V gene: TRBV4-1
clone size: -
J gene: TRBJ2-5
D gene: -

CDR3 protein: CASRDRVNYGYTF
CDR3 DNA: TGTGCCAGCAGGGACAGGGTTAACTATGGCTACACCTTC
CDR3 length: 13
V gene: TRBV2
clone size: -
J gene: TRBJ1-2
D gene: TRBD1